This TCR beta chain originates from a study of cytomegalovirus exposure and HLA in healthy donors. Overall study context: Within an early data release were 85 million or so unique TCRs drawn from HLA-typed donors. Study-wide results and caveats: A later analysis found common viral pathogens apparently linked to several of the most significant clusters. Later, an analysis showed that TCR beta chains associated with HLA were more clonally expanded than others that were equally common.

The germline CDR1 and CDR2 sequences are LNHDA and SQIVND (reference sequence). The CDR3 runs 15 residues. With 7 bases clipped from V and 0 bases from J, the junction kept 5 bases outside the gene matches. This PCR relied on a set of 60 Vbeta primers and 13 Jbeta primers. Profiling relied on immunoSEQ multiplex PCR, and the TCRdb table lists in-frame clones only, not all of them. The table has 76,000 or so clones, around 70% seen once; the top ten hold roughly 16%. Worth noting for this clone: What it binds is unknown.

The sequence derives from a woman in her thirties or forties in good health and CMV-seropositive. Specimen: PBMCs. J is TRBJ2-1 and V is TRBV19; 8 bases are shared with TRBD2. CDR3 coding DNA: TGTGCCAGTACCTCAGCGGGGGACTCCTACAATGAGCAGTTCTTC. Translation: CASTSAGDSYNEQFF.